This is a list of T cell receptor beta chains from one sample in a study of cytomegalovirus exposure and HLA in healthy donors. The protocol was immunoSEQ multiplex PCR, while the TCRdb copy is restricted to in-frame clones and leaves out a portion. Here the sample spans roughly 120,000 clones, roughly 90% being singletons. Sequences were obtained from PBMCs. The receptors stem from a woman aged 18-30 years in good health and CMV-seronegative. The CDR3 runs from the conserved cysteine through the conserved F or W. Fields, in order: V gene, D gene, clone size, J gene, CDR3 protein, CDR3 DNA. The D gene is left open where the match is weak. Clone sizes are given selectively: once, few, many, or a class where the clone is expanded.

TRBV28	TRBD1	.	TRBJ2-5	CASGGQGSETQYF	TGTGCCAGCGGTGGACAGGGAAGCGAGACCCAGTACTTC
TRBV2	TRBD1	.	TRBJ2-7	CASSGESTGTGASYEQYF	TGTGCCAGCAGTGGGGAATCTACCGGGACAGGGGCATCCTACGAGCAGTACTTC
TRBV19	TRBD2	.	TRBJ2-1	CASSKISTGRDEQFF	TGTGCCAGTTCCAAGATTTCTACGGGGAGGGATGAGCAGTTCTTC
TRBV2	TRBD2	.	TRBJ2-2	CASSEALAGGRGGELFF	TGTGCCAGCAGTGAAGCGCTAGCGGGAGGCCGGGGCGGGGAGCTGTTTTTT
TRBV10-3	TRBD1	.	TRBJ2-7	CAISESRDRAYEQYF	TGTGCCATCAGTGAGTCCCGGGACAGGGCCTACGAGCAGTACTTC
TRBV7-9	.	.	TRBJ2-7	CASSLSQGYEQYF	TGTGCCAGCAGCTTAAGTCAGGGCTACGAGCAGTACTTC
TRBV11-2	TRBD2	.	TRBJ2-5	CASGLGGETQYF	TGTGCCAGTGGACTAGGAGGAGAGACCCAGTACTTC
TRBV5-1	TRBD2	.	TRBJ2-7	CASTLSSGNPAYEQYF	TGCGCCAGCACCCTATCTAGCGGGAACCCCGCCTACGAGCAGTACTTC
TRBV5-4	TRBD1	.	TRBJ2-1	CASSLGTGREDDEQFF	TGTGCCAGCAGCTTAGGGACAGGGCGCGAGGACGATGAGCAGTTCTTC
TRBV4-3	.	.	TRBJ2-7	CASSPGLSIHEQYF	TGCGCCAGCAGCCCCGGGTTGTCTATCCACGAGCAGTACTTC
TRBV6-6	TRBD2	.	TRBJ2-2	CASSYSAGSTGELFF	TGTGCCAGCAGTTACTCAGCGGGGTCCACCGGGGAGCTGTTTTTT
TRBV18	TRBD2	few	TRBJ2-7	CASSSVSGRSTYEQYF	TGTGCCAGCTCATCCGTTAGCGGGAGGTCAACCTACGAGCAGTACTTC
TRBV6-1	TRBD2	.	TRBJ2-7	CASSERGDPSYEQYF	TGTGCCAGCAGTGAACGGGGGGATCCCTCCTACGAGCAGTACTTC
TRBV7-2	TRBD1	.	TRBJ1-5	CASSSPDRGYQPQHF	TGTGCCAGCAGCTCCCCGGACAGGGGGTATCAGCCCCAGCATTTT
TRBV19	.	.	TRBJ1-5	CASSIGREGQPQHF	TGTGCCAGTAGTATAGGTCGGGAGGGGCAGCCCCAGCATTTT
TRBV27	TRBD1	.	TRBJ2-3	CASSSPGQYTDTQYF	TGTGCCAGCAGTTCCCCGGGACAGTACACAGATACGCAGTATTTT
TRBV27	TRBD2	.	TRBJ2-2	CASSKLRAGEGGGELFF	TGTGCCAGCAGCAAATTGAGAGCGGGAGAGGGCGGCGGGGAGCTGTTTTTT
TRBV6-6	TRBD2	few	TRBJ2-7	CASSVKRGTPYEQYF	TGTGCCAGCAGTGTCAAGCGGGGCACCCCCTACGAGCAGTACTTC
TRBV6-5	.	.	TRBJ1-5	CASRGRGNQPQHF	TGTGCCAGCCGCGGGCGGGGCAATCAGCCCCAGCATTTT
TRBV9	.	.	TRBJ2-3	CASSVGGSSTDTQYF	TGTGCCAGCAGCGTAGGTGGCAGTAGCACAGATACGCAGTATTTT
TRBV6-4	.	.	TRBJ2-1	CASSDPSKQGGSKFF	TGTGCCAGCAGTGACCCGTCGAAACAGGGAGGGAGCAAGTTCTTC
TRBV11-2	.	once	TRBJ2-3	CASSLDRVAASTDTQYF	TGTGCCAGCAGCTTAGATCGGGTAGCAGCTAGCACAGATACGCAGTATTTT
TRBV30	.	.	TRBJ2-1	CAWTSRGVRPSYNEQFF	TGTGCCTGGACCTCCAGGGGCGTGAGACCCTCCTACAATGAGCAGTTCTTC
TRBV6-5	TRBD1	.	TRBJ2-3	CATRPGGKSDTQYF	TGTGCCACCCGGCCAGGGGGCAAGTCAGATACGCAGTATTTT
TRBV5-1	.	once	TRBJ2-1	CASSLLANNEQFF	TGCGCCAGCAGCTTGTTAGCCAACAATGAGCAGTTCTTC
TRBV5-1	TRBD2	.	TRBJ2-1	CARNGSGDEQFF	TGCGCCAGAAACGGGAGCGGGGATGAGCAGTTCTTC
TRBV11-1	.	.	TRBJ2-5	CASSLARETQYF	TGTGCCAGCAGCTTAGCGCGAGAGACCCAGTACTTC
TRBV13	TRBD1	.	TRBJ1-2	CASSPWDRGLGDYGYTF	TGTGCCAGCAGCCCCTGGGACAGGGGGTTGGGTGACTATGGCTACACCTTC
TRBV7-9	TRBD2	.	TRBJ2-5	CASSFVSGGETQYF	TGTGCCAGCAGCTTTGTTAGCGGGGGAGAGACCCAGTACTTC
TRBV5-6	TRBD1	.	TRBJ1-5	CASSRGTGILPQHF	TGTGCCAGCAGTCGCGGGACAGGGATTCTGCCCCAGCATTTT
TRBV19	.	.	TRBJ1-2	CASSISGTTFDGGYTF	TGTGCCAGTAGTATCTCCGGGACTACCTTCGACGGCGGCTACACCTTC
TRBV4-3	TRBD1	.	TRBJ1-5	CASSQGTGEQPQHF	TGCGCCAGCAGCCAAGGGACAGGGGAGCAGCCCCAGCATTTT
TRBV7-9	TRBD2	once	TRBJ2-1	CASSPTGTSGSGEQFF	TGTGCCAGCAGCCCGACCGGGACTAGCGGGTCTGGTGAGCAGTTCTTC
TRBV6-5	TRBD2	once	TRBJ2-7	CASSYDSGGRAYEQYF	TGTGCCAGCAGTTACGATAGTGGAGGGAGGGCCTACGAGCAGTACTTC
TRBV5-1	.	.	TRBJ1-1	CASSVQGNTEAFF	TGCGCCAGCAGCGTACAGGGGAACACTGAAGCTTTCTTT